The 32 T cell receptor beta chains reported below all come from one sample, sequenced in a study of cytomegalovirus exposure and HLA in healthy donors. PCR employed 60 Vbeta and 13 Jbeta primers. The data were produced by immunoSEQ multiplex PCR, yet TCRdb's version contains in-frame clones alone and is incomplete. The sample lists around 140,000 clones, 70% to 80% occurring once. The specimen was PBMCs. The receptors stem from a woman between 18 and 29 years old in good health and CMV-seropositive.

CDR3 DNA sequence: TGTGCCAGCAAACTAGCGGGGGACTTGGGCGAGCAGTACTTC. Translated: CASKLAGDLGEQYF. The V call is TRBV27, the J call TRBJ2-7, with 11 bases aligning to TRBD2. V lost 7 bases to trimming and J lost 6 bases; unmatched junction nucleotides: 8. Per germline, CDR1 MNHEY and CDR2 SMNVEV (reference sequence). The length of the CDR3 is 14 residues.

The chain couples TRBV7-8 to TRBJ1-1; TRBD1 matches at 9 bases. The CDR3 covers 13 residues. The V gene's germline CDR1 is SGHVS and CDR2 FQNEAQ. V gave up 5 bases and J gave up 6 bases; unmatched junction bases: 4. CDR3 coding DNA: TGTGCCAGCAGCCAAACAGGGGGCCCTGAAGCTTTCTTT. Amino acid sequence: CASSQTGGPEAFF. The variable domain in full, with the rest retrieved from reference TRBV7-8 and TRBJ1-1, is GAGVSQSPRYKVAKRGQDVALRCDPISGHVSLFWYQQALGQGPEFLTYFQNEAQLDKSGLPSDRFFAERPEGSVSTLKIQRTQQEDSAVYLCASSQTGGPEAFFGQGTRLTVV.

The CDR3 sequence: CATSPTGRAATNEKLFF. The CDR3 DNA sequence: TGTGCCACCAGCCCCACAGGCCGGGCGGCAACTAATGAAAAACTGTTTTTT. V gene TRBV15 combines with J gene TRBJ1-4; a weak D match, TRBD1 (5 bases). The V end lost 5 bases, the J end lost 0 bases, and 16 bases lay between the germline ends. CDR1 LNHNV and CDR2 YYDKDF come from the germline V gene (reference sequence). The CDR3 consists of 17 residues.

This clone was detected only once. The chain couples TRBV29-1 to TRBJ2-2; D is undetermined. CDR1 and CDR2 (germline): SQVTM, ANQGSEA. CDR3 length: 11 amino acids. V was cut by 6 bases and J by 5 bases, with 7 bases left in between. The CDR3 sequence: CSVDSTGELFF. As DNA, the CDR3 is TGCAGCGTCGACTCAACCGGGGAGCTGTTTTTT.

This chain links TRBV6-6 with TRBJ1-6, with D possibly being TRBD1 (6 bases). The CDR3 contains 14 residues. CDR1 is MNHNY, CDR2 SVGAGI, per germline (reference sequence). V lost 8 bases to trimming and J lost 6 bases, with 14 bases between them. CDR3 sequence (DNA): TGTGCCAGCGGCCCTCGGACAGCTAATTCACCCCTCCACTTT. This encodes CASGPRTANSPLHF.

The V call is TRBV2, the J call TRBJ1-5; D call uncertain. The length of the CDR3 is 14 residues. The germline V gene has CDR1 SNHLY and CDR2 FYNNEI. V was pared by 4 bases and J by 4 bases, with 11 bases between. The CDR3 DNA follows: TGTGCCAGCAGTGGCGTAGCGGAGAATCAGCCCCAGCATTTT. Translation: CASSGVAENQPQHF. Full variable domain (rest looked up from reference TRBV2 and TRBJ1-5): EPEVTQTPSHQVTQMGQEVILRCVPISNHLYFYWYRQILGQKVEFLVSFYNNEISEKSEIFDDQFSVERPDGSNFTLKIRSTKLEDSAMYFCASSGVAENQPQHFGDGTRLSIL.

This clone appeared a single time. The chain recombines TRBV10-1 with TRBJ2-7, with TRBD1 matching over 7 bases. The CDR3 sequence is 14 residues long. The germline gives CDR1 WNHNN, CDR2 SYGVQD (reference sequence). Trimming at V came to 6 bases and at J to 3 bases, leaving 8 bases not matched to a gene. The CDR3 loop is CASSRTGFIYEQYF. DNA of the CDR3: TGCGCCAGCAGCCGGACAGGCTTTATCTACGAGCAGTACTTC.

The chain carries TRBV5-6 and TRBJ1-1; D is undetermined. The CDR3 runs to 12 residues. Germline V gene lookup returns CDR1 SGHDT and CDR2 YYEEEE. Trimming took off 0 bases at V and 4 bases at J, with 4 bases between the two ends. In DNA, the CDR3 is TGTGCCAGCAGCTTGGGGCCCACTGAAGCTTTCTTT. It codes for CASSLGPTEAFF.

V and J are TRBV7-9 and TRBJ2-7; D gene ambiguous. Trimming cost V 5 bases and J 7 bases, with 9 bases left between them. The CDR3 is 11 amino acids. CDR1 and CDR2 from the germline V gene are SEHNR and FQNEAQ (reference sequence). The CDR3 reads CASSPRVEQYF. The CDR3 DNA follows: TGTGCCAGCAGCCCTCGGGTGGAGCAGTACTTC.

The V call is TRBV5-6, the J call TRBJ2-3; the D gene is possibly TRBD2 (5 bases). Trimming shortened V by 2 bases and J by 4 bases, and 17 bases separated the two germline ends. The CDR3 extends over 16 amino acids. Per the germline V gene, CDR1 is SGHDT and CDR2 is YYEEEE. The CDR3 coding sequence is TGTGCCAGCAGCTTTGAATATCGGGGTGGGGCAGATACGCAGTATTTT. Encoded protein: CASSFEYRGGADTQYF.

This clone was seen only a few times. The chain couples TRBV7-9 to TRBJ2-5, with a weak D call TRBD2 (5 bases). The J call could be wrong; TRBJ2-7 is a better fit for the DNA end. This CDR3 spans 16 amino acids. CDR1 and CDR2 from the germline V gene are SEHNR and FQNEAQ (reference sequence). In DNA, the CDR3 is TGTGCCAGCAGCCACCCGGTCGAGGGAAGCCCCTACGAGCAGTACTTC. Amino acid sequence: CASSHPVEGSPYEQYF.

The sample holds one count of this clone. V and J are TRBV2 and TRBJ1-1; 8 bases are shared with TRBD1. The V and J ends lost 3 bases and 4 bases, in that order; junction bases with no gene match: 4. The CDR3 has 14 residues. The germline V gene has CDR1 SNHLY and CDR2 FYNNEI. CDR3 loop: CASSDRQGSTEAFF. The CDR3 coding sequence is TGTGCCAGCAGTGACCGACAGGGGAGCACTGAAGCTTTCTTT.

CDR3 sequence: CASTPTDHTNYGYTF. CDR3 coding DNA: TGCGCCAGCACCCCTACAGATCACACTAACTATGGCTACACCTTC. The chain recombines TRBV4-1 with TRBJ1-2; D gene ambiguous. The germline V and J ends were trimmed by 7 bases and 0 bases, with 15 bases remaining between them. The CDR3 contains 15 residues. Germline CDR1 is MGHRA and CDR2 is YSYEKL.

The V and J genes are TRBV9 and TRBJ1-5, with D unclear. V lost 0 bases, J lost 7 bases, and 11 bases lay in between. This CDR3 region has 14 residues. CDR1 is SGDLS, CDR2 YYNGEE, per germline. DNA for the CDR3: TGTGCCAGCAGCGTAGGGTCTTTGCGGCAGCCCCAGCATTTT. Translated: CASSVGSLRQPQHF.

CDR3 bases: TGTGCCTGGAAGGATTGGGGCAATGAAAAACTGTTTTTT. Translating it yields CAWKDWGNEKLFF. The chain has TRBV30 and TRBJ1-4; D perhaps matches TRBD1 (5 bases). The V end lost 4 bases, the J end lost 5 bases, and 11 bases lay between the germline ends. In germline, CDR1 is GTSNPN, CDR2 SVGIG (reference sequence). This CDR3 region has 13 residues.

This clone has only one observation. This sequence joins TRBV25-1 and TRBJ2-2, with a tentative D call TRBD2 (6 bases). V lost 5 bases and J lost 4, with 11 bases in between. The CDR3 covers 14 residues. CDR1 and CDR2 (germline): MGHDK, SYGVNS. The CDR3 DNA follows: TGTGCCAGCAGTCGCGGGGCCCCCACCGGGGAGCTGTTTTTT. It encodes CASSRGAPTGELFF.

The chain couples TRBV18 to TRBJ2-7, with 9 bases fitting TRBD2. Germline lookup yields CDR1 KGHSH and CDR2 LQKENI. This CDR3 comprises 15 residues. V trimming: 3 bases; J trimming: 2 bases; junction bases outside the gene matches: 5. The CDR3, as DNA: TGTGCCAGCTCACCGGGACTAGCAATAGCCTACGAGCAGTACTTC. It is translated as CASSPGLAIAYEQYF.

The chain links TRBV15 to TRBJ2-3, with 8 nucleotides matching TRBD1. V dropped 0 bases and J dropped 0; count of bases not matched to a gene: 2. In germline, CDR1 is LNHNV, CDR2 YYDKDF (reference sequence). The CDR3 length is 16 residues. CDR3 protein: CATSRDYRGSTDTQYF. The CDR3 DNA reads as TGTGCCACCAGCAGAGATTACAGGGGGAGCACAGATACGCAGTATTTT.

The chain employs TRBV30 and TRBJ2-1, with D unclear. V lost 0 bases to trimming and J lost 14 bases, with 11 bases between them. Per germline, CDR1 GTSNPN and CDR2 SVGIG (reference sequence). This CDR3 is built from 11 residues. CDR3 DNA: TGTGCCTGGAGTGTAGGAACTAATGAGTTCTTC. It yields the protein CAWSVGTNEFF.

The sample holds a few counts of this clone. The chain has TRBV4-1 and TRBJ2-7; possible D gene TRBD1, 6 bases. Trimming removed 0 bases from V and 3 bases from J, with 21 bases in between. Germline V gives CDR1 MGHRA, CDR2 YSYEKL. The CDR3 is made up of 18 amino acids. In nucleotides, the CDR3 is TGCGCCAGCAGCCAAGATTTTATTACGGGACATCCCTTCTACGAGCAGTACTTC. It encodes CASSQDFITGHPFYEQYF.

CDR3 DNA sequence: TGCGCCAGCAGCTTGGGACACAGGGGGATCTATGGCTACACCTTC. This translates into CASSLGHRGIYGYTF. This chain links TRBV5-1 with TRBJ1-2; 8 nucleotides line up with TRBD1. There are 15 residues in the CDR3. V gave up 0 bases and J gave up 4 bases; unmatched junction bases: 5. Germline lookup yields CDR1 SGHRS and CDR2 YFSETQ.

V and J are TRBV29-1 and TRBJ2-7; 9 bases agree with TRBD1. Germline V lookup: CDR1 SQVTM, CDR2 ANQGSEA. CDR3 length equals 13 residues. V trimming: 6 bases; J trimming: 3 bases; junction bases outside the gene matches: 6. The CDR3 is CSVGWTGDYEQYF. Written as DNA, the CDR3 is TGCAGCGTGGGGTGGACAGGGGACTACGAGCAGTACTTC.

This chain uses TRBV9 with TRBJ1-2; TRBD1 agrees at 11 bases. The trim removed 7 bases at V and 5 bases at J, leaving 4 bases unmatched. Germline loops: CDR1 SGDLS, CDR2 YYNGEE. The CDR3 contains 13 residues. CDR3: CASVGTGGYGYTF. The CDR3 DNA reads TGTGCCAGCGTGGGGACAGGGGGATATGGCTACACCTTC.

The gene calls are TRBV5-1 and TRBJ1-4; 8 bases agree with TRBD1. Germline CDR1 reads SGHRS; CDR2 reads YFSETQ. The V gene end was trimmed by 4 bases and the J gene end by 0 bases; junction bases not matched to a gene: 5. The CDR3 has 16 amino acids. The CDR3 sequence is CASSPGQGATNEKLFF. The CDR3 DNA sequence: TGCGCCAGCAGCCCAGGACAGGGCGCAACTAATGAAAAACTGTTTTTT.

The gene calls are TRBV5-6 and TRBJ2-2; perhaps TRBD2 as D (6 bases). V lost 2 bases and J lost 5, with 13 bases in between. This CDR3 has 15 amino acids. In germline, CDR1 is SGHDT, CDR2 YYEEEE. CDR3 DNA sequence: TGTGCCAGCAGCTTACGGTCAGGGAGGACCGGGGAGCTGTTTTTT. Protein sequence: CASSLRSGRTGELFF.

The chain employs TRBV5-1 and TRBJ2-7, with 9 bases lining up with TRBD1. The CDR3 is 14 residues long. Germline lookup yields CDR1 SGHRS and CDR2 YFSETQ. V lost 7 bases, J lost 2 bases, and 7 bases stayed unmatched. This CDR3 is CASSHGQGTYEQYF. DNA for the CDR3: TGCGCCAGCTCCCATGGACAGGGGACCTACGAGCAGTACTTC.

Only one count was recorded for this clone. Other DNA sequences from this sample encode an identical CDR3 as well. The CDR3 loop is CASSLDRTNTGELFF. Here the CDR3 DNA reads TGCGCCAGCAGCTTGGACAGAACGAACACCGGGGAGCTGTTTTTT. The chain has TRBV5-1 and TRBJ2-2; no reliable D call. This CDR3 is built from 15 residues. V was cut by 0 bases and J by 0 bases, with 6 bases left in between. CDR1 is SGHRS, CDR2 YFSETQ, per germline.

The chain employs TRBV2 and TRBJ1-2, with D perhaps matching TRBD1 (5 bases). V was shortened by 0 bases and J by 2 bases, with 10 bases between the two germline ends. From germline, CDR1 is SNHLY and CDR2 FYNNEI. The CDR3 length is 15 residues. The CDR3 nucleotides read TGTGCCAGCAGTGAAGCGCTTCCAGGGAACTATGGCTACACCTTC. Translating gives CASSEALPGNYGYTF.

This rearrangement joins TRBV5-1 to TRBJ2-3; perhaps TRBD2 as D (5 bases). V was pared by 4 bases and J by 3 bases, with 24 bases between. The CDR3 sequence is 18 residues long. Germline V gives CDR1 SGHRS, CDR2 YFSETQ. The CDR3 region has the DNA TGCGCCAGCAGCACGGCCCATGTCGCCGCATCGGGGACAGATACGCAGTATTTT. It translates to CASSTAHVAASGTDTQYF. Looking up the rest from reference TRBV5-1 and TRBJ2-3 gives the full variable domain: KAGVTQTPRYLIKTRGQQVTLSCSPISGHRSVSWYQQTPGQGLQFLFEYFSETQRNKGNFPGRFSGRQFSNSRSEMNVSTLELGDSALYLCASSTAHVAASGTDTQYFGPGTRLTVL.

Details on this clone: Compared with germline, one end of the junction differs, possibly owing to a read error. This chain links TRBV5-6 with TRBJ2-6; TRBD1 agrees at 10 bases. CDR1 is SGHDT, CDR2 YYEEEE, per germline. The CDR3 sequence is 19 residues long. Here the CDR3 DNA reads TGTGCCAGCAGTCCTGGGACAGGGGTAATATTATCTGGGGCCAACGCCCTGACTTTC. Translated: CASSPGTGVILSGANALTF. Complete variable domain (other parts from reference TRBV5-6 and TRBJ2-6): DAGVTQSPTHLIKTRGQQVTLRCSPKSGHDTVSWYQQALGQGPQFIFQYYEEEERQRGNFPDRFSGHQFPNYSSELNVNALLLGDSALYLCASSPGTGVILSGANALTFGAGSRLTVL.

The CDR3 loop is CASGFEGQGNYEQYF. CDR3 nucleotides: TGTGCTAGTGGTTTCGAGGGACAGGGGAACTACGAGCAGTACTTC. This chain joins TRBV12-5 and TRBJ2-7; TRBD1 agrees at 10 bases. CDR1 and CDR2 (germline): LGHNT, FRNRAP. The CDR3 spans 15 residues. V lost 3 bases to trimming and J lost 3 bases; unmatched junction nucleotides: 5.

The CDR3 protein is CASSLGARANEKLFF. DNA of the CDR3: TGTGCCAGCAGCTTAGGGGCCAGGGCTAATGAAAAACTGTTTTTT. The rearrangement uses TRBV11-2 and TRBJ1-4; a weak D match, TRBD1 (5 bases). Germline CDR1 and CDR2: SGHAT and FQNNGV. The germline V and J ends were trimmed by 1 base and 3 bases, with 9 bases remaining between them. This CDR3 region has 15 residues.